This TCR beta chain was profiled in a study of T cells after posttransplantation cyclophosphamide. The study, taken as a whole, reports: Skin or GI-infiltrating T cells shared few TRB sequences with blood. Recipient CMV seropositivity and CMV reactivation strongly tracked TRB clonality.

Assay: immunoSEQ multiplex PCR; the TCRdb copy retains only in-frame clones and omits some. The sample contains approximately 26,000 clones, none of them singletons. This related bone marrow graft donor gave peripheral blood on the day of marrow donation. The V end lost 5 bases, the J end lost 13 bases, and 12 bases lay between the germline ends. This CDR3 contains 11 residues. Germline loops: CDR1 MNHNS, CDR2 SASEGT. This clone was seen many times. Its cognate antigen is unknown. The sample consisted of PBMCs. The sequence was obtained from a woman aged 50 to 60 in good health, CMV-negative, and a related stem cell transplant donor. The J gene is TRBJ2-1, the V gene TRBV6-1; no reliable D call. The CDR3 DNA is TGTGCCAGCAGTACCCCGATACTACAGTTCTTC. Protein: CASSTPILQFF.